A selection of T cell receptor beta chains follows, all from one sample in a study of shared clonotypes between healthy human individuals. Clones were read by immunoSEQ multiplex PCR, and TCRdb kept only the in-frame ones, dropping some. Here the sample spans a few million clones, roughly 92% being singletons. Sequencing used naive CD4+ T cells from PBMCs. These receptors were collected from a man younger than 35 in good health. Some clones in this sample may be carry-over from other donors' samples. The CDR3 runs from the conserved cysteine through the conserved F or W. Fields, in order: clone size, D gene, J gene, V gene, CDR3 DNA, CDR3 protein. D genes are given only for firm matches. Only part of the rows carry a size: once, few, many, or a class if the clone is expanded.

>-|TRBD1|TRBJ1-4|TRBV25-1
TGTGCCAGCACCCACAGGGGTGCTAATGAAAAACTGTTTTTT
CASTHRGANEKLFF
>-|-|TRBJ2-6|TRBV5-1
TGCGCCAGCAGCACAATCCCTGGGGCCAACGTCCTGACTTTC
CASSTIPGANVLTF
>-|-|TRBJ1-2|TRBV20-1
TGCAGTGCTAGCCAGTCATATGGCTACACCTTC
CSASQSYGYTF
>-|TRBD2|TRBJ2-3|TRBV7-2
TGTGCCAGCAGGATAGCGGGAGATCGGGATACGCAGTATTTT
CASRIAGDRDTQYF
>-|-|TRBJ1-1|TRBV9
TGTGCCAGCAGCGTAGACATGTTAAACACTGAAGCTTTCTTT
CASSVDMLNTEAFF
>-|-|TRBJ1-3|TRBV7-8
TGTGCCAGCAGCTTTGGGACTGCAGGAAACACCATATATTTT
CASSFGTAGNTIYF
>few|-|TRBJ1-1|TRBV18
TGTGCCAGCTCACCATGGGCCGATGAAGCTTTCTTT
CASSPWADEAFF
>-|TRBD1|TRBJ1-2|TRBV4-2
TGTGCCAGCAGCCCTAGTACGGCGGGACAGGGGAGGTTCTATGGCTACACCTTC
CASSPSTAGQGRFYGYTF
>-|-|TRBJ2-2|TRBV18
TGTGCCAGCTCACCACCGGGGGTACGGGTGAACACCGGGGAGCTGTTTTTT
CASSPPGVRVNTGELFF
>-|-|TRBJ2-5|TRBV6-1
TGTGCCAGCAGTGAAAGCGGAGAGACCCAGTACTTC
CASSESGETQYF
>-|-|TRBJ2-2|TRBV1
TGCACCAGCAGCCAATGCTGCACCGGGGAGCTGTTTTTT
CTSSQCCTGELFF
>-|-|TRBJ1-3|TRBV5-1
TGCGCCAGCAGCTTGGCGGGACGGTCCGGCGGAAACACCATATATTTT
CASSLAGRSGGNTIYF
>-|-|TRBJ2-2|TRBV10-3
TGTGCCATCAGTGAGGGTAGAACCGGGGAGCTGTTTTTT
CAISEGRTGELFF
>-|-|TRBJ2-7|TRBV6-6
TGTGCCAGTCGACGGAGCTTATCCTTCTACGAGCAGTACTTC
CASRRSLSFYEQYF
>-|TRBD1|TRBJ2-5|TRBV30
TGTGCCTGGAGTGGCACAGGGGGTAGGGAGACCCAGTACTTC
CAWSGTGGRETQYF
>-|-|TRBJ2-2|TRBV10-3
TGTGCCATCAGTGAAGAAGGTCAGTCCTTTTACACCGGGGAGCTGTTTTTT
CAISEEGQSFYTGELFF
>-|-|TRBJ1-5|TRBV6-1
TGTGCCAGCAGTATCCTCCTAAGAGTTTATCAGCCCCAGCATTTT
CASSILLRVYQPQHF
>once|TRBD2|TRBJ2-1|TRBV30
TGTGCCTGGAGTGACCCTTCGGGGGGGAGGAATGAGCAGTTCTTC
CAWSDPSGGRNEQFF
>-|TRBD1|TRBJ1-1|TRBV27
TGTGCCAGCAGTTCACCACACACAGGGGCCACTGAAGCTTTCTTT
CASSSPHTGATEAFF
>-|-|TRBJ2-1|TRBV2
TGTGCCAGCAGTGACTACAATGAGCAGTTCTTC
CASSDYNEQFF
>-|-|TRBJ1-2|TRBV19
TGTGCCAGTAGAGCCGGGGGGCGAACTCACTATGGCTACACCTTC
CASRAGGRTHYGYTF
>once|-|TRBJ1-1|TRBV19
TGTGCCAGTAGTACTGGTAGGGGGAGCACTGAAGCTTTCTTT
CASSTGRGSTEAFF
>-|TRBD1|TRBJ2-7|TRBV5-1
TGCGCCAGCAGCTACGACAACAGGGGGACCTACGAGCAGTACTTC
CASSYDNRGTYEQYF
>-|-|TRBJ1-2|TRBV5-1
TGCGCCAGCAGCCCTTTCGAGGGTCCGGTTGGCTACACCTTC
CASSPFEGPVGYTF
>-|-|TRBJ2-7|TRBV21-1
TGTGCCAGCAGCAAAGGGGAGGGACTCAGGGGTTCCTACGAGCAGTACTTC
CASSKGEGLRGSYEQYF
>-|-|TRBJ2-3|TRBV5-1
TGCGCCAGCAGCCTCTCTTCTACTAGCACAGATACGCAGTATTTT
CASSLSSTSTDTQYF
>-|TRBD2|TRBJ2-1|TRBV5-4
TGTGCCAGCAGCTTGTTCGCGGGGGGGGACAATGAGCAGTTCTTC
CASSLFAGGDNEQFF
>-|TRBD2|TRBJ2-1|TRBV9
TGTGCCAGCAGTGATAGCGGGGAACTGTACAATGAGCAGTTCTTC
CASSDSGELYNEQFF
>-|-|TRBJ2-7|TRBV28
TGTGCCAGCAGTTTGTCCAGAGCGGGCTACGAGCAGTACTTC
CASSLSRAGYEQYF
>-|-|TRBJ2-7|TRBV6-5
TGTGCCAGCAGTTACTCTAGGGTTTCCTACGAGCAGTACTTC
CASSYSRVSYEQYF
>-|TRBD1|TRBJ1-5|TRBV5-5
TGTGCCAGCAGCTTGGGGGACAGGGGTCAGCCCCAGCATTTT
CASSLGDRGQPQHF
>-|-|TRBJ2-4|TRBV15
TGTGCCGTCACAAGCTTAGCCAAAAACATTCAGTACTTC
CAVTSLAKNIQYF
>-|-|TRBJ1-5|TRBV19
TGTGCCAGTAGTGGCCGGGGAAGCAATCAGCCCCAGCATTTT
CASSGRGSNQPQHF
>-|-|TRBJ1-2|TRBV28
TGTGCCGGGGCCGGGAACTATGGCTACACCTTC
CAGAGNYGYTF
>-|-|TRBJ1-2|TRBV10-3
TGTGCCATCAGTGACTTGGGGCAGTTCTATGGCTACACCTTC
CAISDLGQFYGYTF
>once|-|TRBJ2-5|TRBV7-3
TGTGCCAGCAGCTTAGACGGTGGGGCTCAAGAGACCCAGTACTTC
CASSLDGGAQETQYF
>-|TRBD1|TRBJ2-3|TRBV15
TGTGCCACCAGCAGAGATCGGGACAGGGGGCGCGACACAGATACGCAGTATTTT
CATSRDRDRGRDTDTQYF
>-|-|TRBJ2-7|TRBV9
TGTGCCAGCAGCGGGGGTTGGGAAACCTACGAGCAGTACTTC
CASSGGWETYEQYF
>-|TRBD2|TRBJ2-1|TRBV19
TGTGCCAGTTCTAGCGGGAGTGTTTCCTACAATGAGCAGTTCTTC
CASSSGSVSYNEQFF
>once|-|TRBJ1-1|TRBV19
TGTGCCAGTAGTCCCTCAGGGGTTGCTGAAGCTTTCTTT
CASSPSGVAEAFF
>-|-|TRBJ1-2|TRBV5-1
TGCGCCAGCAGCTTGGCGCCAGTCGCTAACTATGGCTACACCTTC
CASSLAPVANYGYTF
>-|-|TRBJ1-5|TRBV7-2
TGTGCCAGCAGCCCTACCACTGGGGGACAGCCCCAGCATTTT
CASSPTTGGQPQHF
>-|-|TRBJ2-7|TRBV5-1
TGCGCCAGCAGCTTGGGTCCCTGGCAGGGTTCCTACGAGCAGTACTTC
CASSLGPWQGSYEQYF
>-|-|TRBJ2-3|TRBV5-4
TGTGCCAGCAGCTTGGCCGTTAGAAGCACAGATACGCAGTATTTT
CASSLAVRSTDTQYF
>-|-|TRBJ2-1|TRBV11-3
TGTGCCAGCAGCTTAGAGGGGGAGCTCTACAATGAGCAGTTCTTC
CASSLEGELYNEQFF
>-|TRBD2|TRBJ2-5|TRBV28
TGTGCCAGCAGTCTGGGGACTAGCGGGAGGCGACAAGAGACCCAGTACTTC
CASSLGTSGRRQETQYF
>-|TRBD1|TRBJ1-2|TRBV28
TGTGCAGCAAATACGGGGACAGGGGAGAATGGCTACACCTTC
CAANTGTGENGYTF
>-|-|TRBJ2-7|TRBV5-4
TGTGCCAGCAGCTGGGGTGGGGGTACCTACGAGCAGTACTTC
CASSWGGGTYEQYF
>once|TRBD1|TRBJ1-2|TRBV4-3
TGCGCCAGCAGCCGAGTCCCAGGGGGAACTAACTATGGCTACACCTTC
CASSRVPGGTNYGYTF
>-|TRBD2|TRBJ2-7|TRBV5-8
TGTGCCAGCAGCTGGACTAGCGGATCCTCCTACGAGCAGTACTTC
CASSWTSGSSYEQYF
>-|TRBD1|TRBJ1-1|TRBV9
TGTGCCAGCAGCGGCGGACAGGGGCCCCCCATGAACACTGAAGCTTTCTTT
CASSGGQGPPMNTEAFF
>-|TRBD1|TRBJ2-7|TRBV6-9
TGTGCCAGCAGTTACGGGACAGGGCCTGCCTACGAGCAGTACTTC
CASSYGTGPAYEQYF
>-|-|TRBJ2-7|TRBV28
TGTGCCAGCTTTAAGGGCCCGTCCTACGAGCAGTACTTC
CASFKGPSYEQYF